Listed here are 4 T cell receptor beta chains from one sample, sequenced in a study of vaccination effects on CD4 cells after COVID-19. These receptors have no known antigen. ViraFEST assay sequencing came after antigen-specific CD4+ T cells were expanded with viral peptide pools. Having been cultured for around nine days, the cells underwent CD4+ T cell isolation. Nucleocapsid antibodies stayed negative before and after vaccination, showing no earlier SARS-CoV-2 infection. The method was immunoSEQ multiplex PCR; TCRdb's version includes in-frame clones alone and lacks a portion of them. The sample has about 27,000 clones; 55% to 75% are singletons. This sample comprised CD4+ T cells from PBMCs cultured with SARS-CoV-2 spike peptides, obtained before COVID-19 vaccination. Source of these receptors: a human donor who received a COVID-19 vaccine.

The V gene is TRBV30, the J gene TRBJ2-7; D is uncertain. With 8 bases removed from V and 0 bases from J, the gap between germline ends came to 17 bases. CDR3 length: 14 residues. Germline loops: CDR1 GTSNPN, CDR2 SVGIG (reference sequence). This CDR3 reads CALPGGSNSYEQYF. CDR3 bases: TGTGCCCTTCCAGGTGGGTCGAACTCCTACGAGCAGTACTTC.

The CDR3: CASQQVSNTEAFF. The CDR3, as DNA: TGTGCCAGCCAACAGGTCAGTAACACTGAAGCTTTCTTT. This sequence joins TRBV3-1 (or the pseudogene TRBV3-2) and TRBJ1-1; D may be TRBD1 (5 bases). The germline V gene has CDR1 LGHDT and CDR2 YNNKEL (reference sequence). CDR3 length: 13 residues. With 8 bases removed from V and 2 bases from J, the gap between germline ends came to 12 bases.

The chain has TRBV6-5 and TRBJ1-1; D perhaps matches TRBD1 (6 bases). This CDR3 comprises 14 residues. Germline assignment: CDR1 MNHEY and CDR2 SVGAGI. Between the trimmed V and J ends, which lost 3 bases and 7 bases, there was a span of 15 bases. The CDR3 protein is CASSYRGGYGEAFF. The DNA of the CDR3 is TGTGCCAGCAGTTATAGGGGGGGCTATGGTGAAGCTTTCTTT.

The chain joins TRBV7-8 to TRBJ2-1; the D gene is possibly TRBD1 (5 bases). Germline CDR1 and CDR2: SGHVS and FQNEAQ. The CDR3 is 14 amino acids. Trimming cost V 5 bases and J 3 bases, with 11 bases left between them. CDR3 coding DNA: TGTGCCAGCAGCCTCCAGACAGTCTACAATGAGCAGTTCTTC. It is translated as CASSLQTVYNEQFF.